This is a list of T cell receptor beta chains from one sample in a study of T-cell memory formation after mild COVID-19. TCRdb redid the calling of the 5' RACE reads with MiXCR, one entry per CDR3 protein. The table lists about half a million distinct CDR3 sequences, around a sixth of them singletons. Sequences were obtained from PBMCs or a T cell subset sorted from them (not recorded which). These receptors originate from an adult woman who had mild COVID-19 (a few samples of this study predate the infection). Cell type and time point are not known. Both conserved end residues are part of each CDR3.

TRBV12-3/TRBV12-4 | CASSLDRGGNTIYF
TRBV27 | CASSLSELYGYTF
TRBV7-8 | CASTQGGSNQPQHF
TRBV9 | CASSVGSGVLTDTQYF
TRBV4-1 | CASSQDGVTSVQFF
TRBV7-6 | CASSLGTVDTEAFF
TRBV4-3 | CASSQEPHRSGGRTDTQYF
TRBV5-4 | CASSTRAGVPHEQFF
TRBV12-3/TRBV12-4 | CASSLRDRVHEQYF
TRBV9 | CASSVAGGHEQYF
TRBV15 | CATSEQSIGGETQYF
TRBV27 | CASSPGGIYNSPLHF
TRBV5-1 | CASSLDYPNTGELFF
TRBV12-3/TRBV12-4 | CASTGTGMAREDPHF
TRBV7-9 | CASSPSSGRSRKNIQYF
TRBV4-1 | CASSQDHGKNTF